These 14 T cell receptor beta chains were all obtained from the same sample, sequenced in a study of T-cell reconstitution after alpha-beta-depleted transplantation in children. Unique molecular identifiers tagged the TCRbeta library. TCRdb reprocessed the PCR reads via MiXCR and lists one record per CDR3 protein. Counted here are hundreds of thousands of distinct CDR3 sequences, 16% occurring once; the ten biggest clones make up 0.85% to 1.3%. Material: PBMCs from the stem cell graft donor, obtained from the stem cell graft. These receptors were collected from a human donor who donated a stem cell graft to a child with acute myeloid leukemia.

This clonotype was seen only a few times. The CDR3 DNA reads TGTGCCAGCAGTCCCACCGGACAGGGCTCCGGGGCCAACGTCCTGACTTTC. Residues: CASSPTGQGSGANVLTF. The chain carries TRBV12-3 or TRBV12-4 and TRBJ2-6; TRBD1 matches 8 bases. J lost 4 bases, V lost 5 bases, and 10 bases had no gene match. The CDR3 sequence is 17 residues long.

The rearrangement links TRBV5-1 to TRBJ2-1, with TRBD2 matching 8 bases. Germline V lookup: CDR1 SGHRS, CDR2 YFSETQ. V shed 4 bases, J shed 7 bases, and the junction held 7 bases outside the gene matches. The CDR3 is 14 amino acids. DNA of the CDR3: TGCGCCAGCAGCCGGACGGGGGGGCATAATGAGCAGTTCTTC. Translating it yields CASSRTGGHNEQFF.

This clonotype has only a few counts. The chain uses TRBV5-1 and TRBJ1-5; TRBD1 agrees at 7 bases. The germline V gene has CDR1 SGHRS and CDR2 YFSETQ. J lost 2 bases, V lost 3 bases, and 14 bases had no gene match. The CDR3 loop spans 18 amino acids. The chain's CDR3 is CASSCFDRDIKGNQPQHF. CDR3 DNA sequence: TGCGCCAGCAGCTGTTTTGACAGGGATATAAAGGGCAATCAGCCCCAGCATTTT.

The gene calls are TRBV30 and TRBJ1-5, with 7 positions matching TRBD1. Germline lookup yields CDR1 GTSNPN and CDR2 SVGIG (reference sequence). V trimming: 1 base; J trimming: 0 bases; junction bases outside the gene matches: 6. The CDR3 covers 16 residues. CDR3 sequence (DNA): TGTGCCTGGAGTGCCCGACAGGGCCCTAGCAATCAGCCCCAGCATTTT. Protein product: CAWSARQGPSNQPQHF.

The J gene is TRBJ2-5, the V gene TRBV7-2, with D possibly being TRBD1 or TRBD2 (6 bases each). Germline CDR1 reads SGHTA; CDR2 reads FQGNSA. V shed 3 bases and J shed 4 bases, with 21 bases lying between them. CDR3 length: 17 residues. CDR3 in amino acids: CASSFRGRGGRGETQYF. The CDR3 DNA reads as TGTGCCAGCAGCTTCCGCGGTAGAGGGGGGCGAGGAGAGACCCAGTACTTC.

This clonotype has at least ten counts. The chain joins TRBV20-1 to TRBJ2-1; TRBD1 might be the D (5 bases). Trimming took off 6 bases at V and 7 bases at J, with 22 bases between the two ends. The CDR3 has 15 amino acids. Germline V gene data show CDR1 as DFQATT and CDR2 as SNEGSKA (reference sequence). CDR3 sequence (DNA): TGCAGTGCCCTGGATAGGGGTGGGGTTTTGAATGAGCAGTTCTTC. The encoded protein is CSALDRGGVLNEQFF.

This clonotype was counted many times. This chain uses TRBV20-1 with TRBJ1-6; D not certain. The CDR3 has 16 amino acids. CDR1 and CDR2 from the germline V gene are DFQATT and SNEGSKA (reference sequence). V dropped 1 base and J dropped 7 bases, with 17 bases sitting between them. CDR3 loop: CSARVNLVSPNSPLHF. DNA of the CDR3: TGCAGTGCTAGAGTAAACTTGGTCAGTCCGAATTCACCCCTCCACTTT.

The chain has TRBV7-9 and TRBJ2-7; D is undetermined. The germline CDR1 and CDR2 sequences are SEHNR and FQNEAQ (reference sequence). The CDR3 runs 16 residues. V was cut by 5 bases and J by 1 base, with 18 bases left in between. The CDR3 loop reads CASSGDQTPVSYEQYF. In DNA, the CDR3 is TGTGCCAGCAGCGGTGACCAAACTCCGGTGTCCTACGAGCAGTACTTC.

In DNA form, the CDR3 reads TGTGCCAGCAACCCGGGCCAAAATGAAAAACTGTTTTTT. Amino acid sequence: CASNPGQNEKLFF. This chain joins TRBV7-9 and TRBJ1-4; no definite D call. CDR1 and CDR2 (germline): SEHNR, FQNEAQ (reference sequence). The V gene lost 7 bases and the J gene lost 5 bases, with 11 bases spanning the gap. This CDR3 is 13 amino acids long. Filled out from reference TRBV7-9 and TRBJ1-4, the complete variable domain reads DTGVSQNPRHKITKRGQNVTFRCDPISEHNRLYWYRQTLGQGPEFLTYFQNEAQLEKSRLLSDRFSAERPKGSFSTLEIQRTEQGDSAMYLCASNPGQNEKLFFGSGTQLSVL.

This clonotype was detected ten times or more. This chain uses TRBV15 with TRBJ1-2; 8 nucleotides line up with TRBD1. From germline, CDR1 is LNHNV and CDR2 YYDKDF (reference sequence). The junction had 5 bases not matched to a gene; V was cut back by 5 bases and J by 0 bases. CDR3 size: 15 residues. CDR3 in DNA: TGTGCCACCAGCCCAGGGACAGGAACTAACTATGGCTACACCTTC. Its translation is CATSPGTGTNYGYTF.

V and J are TRBV7-8 and TRBJ2-3; 7 bases line up with TRBD2. V shed 2 bases, J shed 4 bases, and the junction held 6 bases outside the gene matches. The CDR3 contains 15 residues. Germline V CDR1 and CDR2: SGHVS, FQNEAQ. The CDR3 loop is CASSLRRGDADTQYF. The CDR3 region has the DNA TGTGCCAGCAGCTTAAGACGGGGGGACGCAGATACGCAGTATTTT. The entire variable domain, with the rest obtained from reference TRBV7-8 and TRBJ2-3, is as follows: GAGVSQSPRYKVAKRGQDVALRCDPISGHVSLFWYQQALGQGPEFLTYFQNEAQLDKSGLPSDRFFAERPEGSVSTLKIQRTQQEDSAVYLCASSLRRGDADTQYFGPGTRLTVL.

The table lists this clonotype with many counts. The rearrangement joins TRBV6-5 to TRBJ2-1, with D perhaps being TRBD1 or TRBD2 (5 bases each). The germline V and J ends were trimmed by 0 bases and 9 bases, with 12 bases remaining between them. Germline lookup yields CDR1 MNHEY and CDR2 SVGAGI. This CDR3 has 14 amino acids. The CDR3 spells CASSYSRGAGEQFF. The DNA of the CDR3 is TGTGCCAGCAGTTACTCCCGGGGCGCGGGTGAGCAGTTCTTC.

This clonotype was seen a handful of times. The genes are TRBV24-1 and TRBJ1-5, with D unclear. Looked up from germline, CDR1 is KGHDR and CDR2 is SFDVKD. The CDR3 has 13 amino acids. V was trimmed by 3 bases and J by 9 bases, leaving 11 bases between them. The CDR3 sequence: CATSDRDVGPQHF. The CDR3 bases are TGTGCCACCAGTGATCGCGACGTGGGGCCCCAGCATTTT.

This clonotype showed up just a few times. The CDR3 is CASSFWQTQLSYNEQFF. The CDR3, as DNA: TGTGCCAGCAGTTTTTGGCAGACCCAATTATCCTACAATGAGCAGTTCTTC. The gene calls are TRBV12-3 or TRBV12-4 and TRBJ2-1; D gene uncertain. Trimming removed 3 bases from V and 1 base from J, with 16 bases in between. The CDR3 is 17 residues long.